These 29 T cell receptor beta chains originate from one sample sequenced in a study of CD8+ T cells in alopecia areata. Reverse transcription of extracted RNA yielded cDNA, which provided the sequencing template. TCRdb keeps only in-frame clones here, not all; method: immunoSEQ multiplex PCR. The sample comprises about 120,000 clones, approximately 59% of which are singletons, and roughly 30% rests with the top ten. Treatment in this sample: oral pan-JAK inhibitor, 5-10 mg twice daily. Sequencing was performed on CD8+ T cells sorted from blood, taken at week 4, from a patient treated with tofacitinib. These receptors came from a human donor with alopecia areata.

The chain carries TRBV23-1 and TRBJ2-4, with D perhaps TRBD2 (5 bases). TRBV23-1 is labeled an ORF, and its function is uncertain. V lost 7 bases to trimming and J lost 8 bases, with 15 bases between them. The CDR3 is 13 amino acids. Written as DNA, the CDR3 is TGCGCCAGCACTAGCCTTACATGGGACATTCAGTACTTC. This gives the protein CASTSLTWDIQYF.

This chain links TRBV12-5 with TRBJ2-1; 7 bases are shared with TRBD2. CDR1 and CDR2 (germline): LGHNT, FRNRAP. Trimming cost V 4 bases and J 6 bases; bases outside gene matches: 6. The CDR3 is 14 residues long. CDR3 DNA sequence: TGTGCTAGTGGTTCCGGGGGGTCCGCCAATGAGCAGTTCTTC. Protein product: CASGSGGSANEQFF.

The chain is built from TRBV5-6 and TRBJ2-5; the D is unclear. This CDR3 is 13 amino acids long. V lost 4 bases to trimming and J lost 5 bases, with 12 bases between them. Germline V lookup: CDR1 SGHDT, CDR2 YYEEEE. The CDR3: CASSPEFQETQYF. The CDR3 DNA follows: TGTGCCAGCAGCCCGGAATTCCAGGAGACCCAGTACTTC.

The V and J genes are TRBV7-8 and TRBJ2-2; D remains ambiguous. This CDR3 has 14 residues. Germline values: CDR1 SGHVS, CDR2 FQNEAQ. The V end was cut by 3 bases, the J end by 4 bases, with 9 bases between. CDR3 residues: CASSLWIRTGELFF. Here the CDR3 DNA reads TGTGCCAGCAGCTTGTGGATTCGCACCGGGGAGCTGTTTTTT.

The chain joins TRBV29-1 to TRBJ2-1; D possibly uses TRBD1 or TRBD2 (5 bases each). Trimming removed 3 bases at V and 9 bases at J, with 15 bases between. This CDR3 region has 13 residues. Germline CDR1 and CDR2: SQVTM and ANQGSEA. The CDR3 sequence: CSVDQGEWSEQFF. In nucleotides, the CDR3 is TGCAGCGTTGATCAGGGAGAGTGGAGTGAGCAGTTCTTC.

There are a few counts of this clone. This CDR3 is CASSVGSKEQYF. The CDR3 DNA reads as TGTGCCAGCAGCGTGGGGTCCAAGGAGCAGTACTTC. This chain joins TRBV27 and TRBJ2-7; D not certain. The V gene lost 6 bases and the J gene lost 7 bases, with 13 bases spanning the gap. The CDR3 consists of 12 residues. Germline CDR1 reads MNHEY; CDR2 reads SMNVEV (reference sequence).

This clone was recorded a few times. The chain uses TRBV29-1 and TRBJ1-2; D is undetermined. The germline V gene has CDR1 SQVTM and CDR2 ANQGSEA. The CDR3 spans 14 residues. The V gene lost 3 bases and the J gene lost 2 bases, with 13 bases spanning the gap. The CDR3 here is CSVDSGLINYGYTF. CDR3 bases: TGCAGCGTTGACTCTGGACTGATCAACTATGGCTACACCTTC.

V gene TRBV7-9 combines with J gene TRBJ2-7; 9 bases align to TRBD2. CDR1 and CDR2 from the germline V gene are SEHNR and FQNEAQ (reference sequence). The CDR3 loop spans 15 amino acids. V lost 5 bases and J lost 0; bases outside the gene matches: 5. The CDR3 nucleotides are TGTGCCAGCAGCCTCTGGACTAGCGCCTCCTACGAGCAGTACTTC. It is translated as CASSLWTSASYEQYF.

This clone came up once. This chain connects TRBV6-5 to TRBJ2-1, with D possibly matching TRBD2 (5 bases). Germline values: CDR1 MNHEY, CDR2 SVGAGI. This CDR3 contains 15 residues. With 0 bases removed from V and 4 bases from J, the gap between germline ends came to 10 bases. Here the CDR3 reads CASSYSTERYNEQFF. The CDR3 DNA reads as TGTGCCAGCAGTTACTCGACTGAGCGGTACAATGAGCAGTTCTTC.

This clone was detected only a few times. The chain uses TRBV2 and TRBJ2-7; 12 positions match TRBD2. J was trimmed by 3 bases and V by 3 bases; bases with no gene match: 0. Germline lookup yields CDR1 SNHLY and CDR2 FYNNEI. The CDR3 is 14 amino acids. For the CDR3, the DNA is TGTGCCAGCAGTGAGGGACTAGCGGGCTACGAGCAGTACTTC. Encoded protein: CASSEGLAGYEQYF.

V is TRBV28 and J is TRBJ1-6; TRBD1 agrees at 10 bases. CDR3 size: 14 residues. V dropped 5 bases and J dropped 8; count of bases not matched to a gene: 3. Germline V lookup: CDR1 MDHEN, CDR2 SYDVKM. The CDR3 nucleotides are TGTGCCAGCAGTCCGGGACAGGGGCATTCACCCCTCCACTTT. Translated, it gives CASSPGQGHSPLHF.

V and J are TRBV4-3 and TRBJ2-1; 9 bases match TRBD2. Germline CDR1 reads LGHNA; CDR2 reads YSLEER. Germline trimming cut 0 bases from V and 5 bases from J; bases unmatched to any gene: 5. The CDR3 is 16 residues long. The CDR3 coding sequence is TGCGCCAGCAGCCAAGACCCTAGCGGGGTCAACAATGAGCAGTTCTTC. It translates to CASSQDPSGVNNEQFF.

The rearrangement joins TRBV29-1 to TRBJ1-1; 7 bases are a match to TRBD1. Germline V gene sequence: CDR1 SQVTM, CDR2 ANQGSEA. The CDR3 contains 14 residues. J gave up 10 bases and V 6 bases, and 17 bases lay outside the gene matches. CDR3 sequence: CSVRITGADTTAFF. The CDR3 DNA reads TGCAGCGTCCGAATCACAGGGGCGGATACGACAGCTTTCTTT.

The V and J genes are TRBV9 and TRBJ2-5; 12 bases are a match to TRBD2. V trimming: 3 bases; J trimming: 0 bases; junction bases outside the gene matches: 3. The CDR3 is made up of 16 amino acids. Germline lookup yields CDR1 SGDLS and CDR2 YYNGEE. The CDR3 is CASSERTSGDQETQYF. In nucleotides, the CDR3 is TGTGCCAGCAGCGAGAGGACTAGCGGGGACCAAGAGACCCAGTACTTC. The variable domain in full, with the rest retrieved from reference TRBV9 and TRBJ2-5, is DSGVTQTPKHLITATGQRVTLRCSPRSGDLSVYWYQQSLDQGLQFLIQYYNGEERAKGNILERFSAQQFPDLHSELNLSSLELGDSALYFCASSERTSGDQETQYFGPGTRLLVL.

The chain is built from TRBV11-2 and TRBJ2-7; D is undetermined. V was clipped by 5 bases and J by 9 bases, with 11 bases between them. CDR3 length: 11 amino acids. Germline V gene sequence: CDR1 SGHAT, CDR2 FQNNGV. In DNA, the CDR3 is TGTGCCAGCAGCCTTGAATGGGCGCAGTACTTC. This sequence encodes CASSLEWAQYF.

This clone has just a few counts. The V gene is TRBV30, the J gene TRBJ2-1; 10 bases align to TRBD2. The CDR3 totals 13 residues. Germline V gene lookup returns CDR1 GTSNPN and CDR2 SVGIG (reference sequence). Germline trimming cut 3 bases from V and 10 bases from J; bases unmatched to any gene: 6. CDR3 sequence reads: CAWSSGTSEEQFF. DNA of the CDR3: TGTGCCTGGAGCTCCGGGACTAGCGAAGAGCAGTTCTTC.

The chain carries TRBV30 and TRBJ2-1, with 7 bases matching TRBD2. The length of the CDR3 is 14 residues. V shed 4 bases, J shed 4 bases, and the junction held 7 bases outside the gene matches. Germline lookup yields CDR1 GTSNPN and CDR2 SVGIG (reference sequence). The CDR3 DNA reads as TGTGCCTGGAAGGGCGGGGGAACATACAATGAGCAGTTCTTC. Encoded protein: CAWKGGGTYNEQFF.

The chain couples TRBV14 to TRBJ1-2; D possibly corresponds to TRBD1 (5 bases). CDR3 length: 13 residues. Trimming stripped 1 base from V and 6 bases from J, with 9 bases between. Germline V gene sequence: CDR1 SGHDN, CDR2 FVKESK. This CDR3 reads CASSQGQGDGYTF. Written as DNA, the CDR3 is TGTGCCAGCAGCCAAGGCCAGGGAGATGGCTACACCTTC. The entire variable domain, with the rest obtained from reference TRBV14 and TRBJ1-2, is as follows: EAGVTQFPSHSVIEKGQTVTLRCDPISGHDNLYWYRRVMGKEIKFLLHFVKESKQDESGMPNNRFLAERTGGTYSTLKVQPAELEDSGVYFCASSQGQGDGYTFGSGTRLTVV.

The chain recombines TRBV29-1 with TRBJ1-2; 8 nucleotides align to TRBD1. Germline lookup yields CDR1 SQVTM and CDR2 ANQGSEA. J was trimmed by 2 bases and V by 6 bases; bases with no gene match: 5. This CDR3 has 13 amino acids. The CDR3, as DNA: TGCAGCGTCCAACAGGGGGTAAACTATGGCTACACCTTC. Encoded protein: CSVQQGVNYGYTF. The variable domain in full, with the rest retrieved from reference TRBV29-1 and TRBJ1-2, is SAVISQKPSRDICQRGTSLTIQCQVDSQVTMMFWYRQQPGQSLTLIATANQGSEATYESGFVIDKFPISRPNLTFSTLTVSNMSPEDSSIYLCSVQQGVNYGYTFGSGTRLTVV.

The CDR3 loop reads CACGGTPGQGENGYTF. The CDR3 DNA is TGTGCCTGCGGCGGGACCCCGGGACAGGGGGAAAATGGCTACACCTTC. The chain couples TRBV30 to TRBJ1-2; 11 nucleotides agree with TRBD1. CDR3 size: 16 residues. V shed 6 bases and J 6 bases; nucleotides not matched to a gene: 15. Germline CDR1 and CDR2: GTSNPN and SVGIG (reference sequence).

The V gene is TRBV30, the J gene TRBJ1-2; D gene uncertain. This CDR3 spans 11 amino acids. V was trimmed by 5 bases and J by 4 bases, leaving 8 bases between them. Germline loops: CDR1 GTSNPN, CDR2 SVGIG (reference sequence). Written as DNA, the CDR3 is TGTGCCTGGGAGATATCCTATGGCTACACCTTC. Its protein product is CAWEISYGYTF.

This clone has only a few counts. The chain joins TRBV29-1 to TRBJ1-1; D not resolved. Trimming pared 7 bases from V and 5 bases from J, leaving 17 bases between. Germline CDR1 is SQVTM and CDR2 is ANQGSEA. The length of the CDR3 is 13 residues. CDR3 coding DNA: TGCAGCGGTCCGGCGTGGGGTGGGACTGAAGCTTTCTTT. Translation: CSGPAWGGTEAFF.

The chain links TRBV30 to TRBJ2-5, with 8 bases aligning to TRBD2. The CDR3 extends over 14 amino acids. Germline V gene lookup returns CDR1 GTSNPN and CDR2 SVGIG (reference sequence). Trimming cost V 4 bases and J 5 bases; bases outside gene matches: 9. The CDR3 DNA sequence: TGTGCCTGGATCCTCAGCGGGGGTATGGAGACCCAGTACTTC. It encodes CAWILSGGMETQYF.

The gene calls are TRBV6-5 and TRBJ1-5, with unresolved D. The CDR3 has 13 residues. Germline CDR1 and CDR2: MNHEY and SVGAGI. V was pared by 0 bases and J by 6 bases, with 6 bases between. The CDR3 spells CASSYSTGQPQHF. CDR3 bases: TGTGCCAGCAGTTACTCGACGGGTCAGCCCCAGCATTTT.

This chain uses TRBV25-1 with TRBJ1-2, with D possibly being TRBD1 (5 bases). The V gene's germline CDR1 is MGHDK and CDR2 SYGVNS. The CDR3 contains 11 residues. Trimming cost V 6 bases and J 6 bases, with 8 bases left between them. CDR3 nucleotides: TGTGCCAGCAGAGCGGGGGATGGCTACACCTTC. Protein: CASRAGDGYTF.

This chain uses TRBV4-3 with TRBJ1-5, with a possible D match to TRBD1 (5 bases). The CDR3 contains 13 residues. Trimming removed 5 bases from V and 9 bases from J, with 14 bases in between. Germline CDR1 reads LGHNA; CDR2 reads YSLEER. DNA for the CDR3: TGCGCCAGCAGCTCAGACCCCGACAGGCCCCAGCATTTT. Its translation: CASSSDPDRPQHF.

The chain uses TRBV18 and TRBJ1-1, with no clear D. Trimming cost V 4 bases and J 3 bases, with 18 bases left between them. Germline loops: CDR1 KGHSH, CDR2 LQKENI. The CDR3 is 16 amino acids. The CDR3 DNA reads TGTGCCAGCTCACTGAACAGTGATTCGAGGGACACTGAAGCTTTCTTT. Translated: CASSLNSDSRDTEAFF.

This clone was counted a few times. The rearrangement links TRBV27 to TRBJ2-7, with D perhaps assigned TRBD1 or TRBD2 (6 bases each). The CDR3 is 13 amino acids. Trimming cost V 6 bases and J 4 bases, with 13 bases left between them. Germline V gene data show CDR1 as MNHEY and CDR2 as SMNVEV (reference sequence). The CDR3 coding sequence is TGTGCCAGCAGCCACGGGGGCGGATACGAGCAGTACTTC. Protein sequence: CASSHGGGYEQYF.

This chain uses TRBV5-1 with TRBJ1-1, with TRBD1 matching 8 bases. CDR1 is SGHRS, CDR2 YFSETQ, per germline. The J segment lost 4 bases and the V segment lost 6 bases, leaving 11 bases of the junction unmatched. The CDR3 is 15 amino acids. The DNA for the CDR3 is TGCGCCAGCACCCACAGGGGGGAACGGGGCACTGAAGCTTTCTTT. Encoded protein: CASTHRGERGTEAFF.